The 8 T cell receptor beta chains below come from one sample, sequenced in a study of blood T cell repertoires in COVID-19. Sequencing used immunoSEQ multiplex PCR; TCRdb keeps in-frame clones, though not all of them. The profile shows more than 350,000 clones, more than 75% of them singletons. The sample was peripheral blood. These receptors were collected from a woman aged 25 to 45 with COVID-19, enrolled during active disease.

The gene calls are TRBV6-1 and TRBJ1-2; D gene ambiguous. The CDR3 has 17 residues. Trimming stripped 3 bases from V and 4 bases from J, with 21 bases between. Germline V gene sequence: CDR1 MNHNS, CDR2 SASEGT. CDR3 bases: TGTGCCAGCAGTGAGATGGTGAGGAAACAGAGGGTCTATGGCTACACCTTC. It yields the protein CASSEMVRKQRVYGYTF.

A remark on this clone: Other DNA sequences from this sample encode an identical CDR3 as well. The CDR3: CASSLAGVSYNEQFF. Written as DNA, the CDR3 is TGCGCCAGCAGCCTAGCGGGAGTGTCTTACAATGAGCAGTTCTTC. J is TRBJ2-1 and V is TRBV5-1, with 10 bases that match TRBD2. The CDR3 is 15 residues long. The V and J ends lost 4 bases and 4 bases, in that order; junction bases with no gene match: 5. The germline V gene encodes CDR1 SGHRS and CDR2 YFSETQ.

The chain couples TRBV19 to TRBJ2-7; tentatively, D is TRBD2 (5 bases). From germline, CDR1 is LNHDA and CDR2 SQIVND (reference sequence). V lost 1 base and J lost 4, with 17 bases in between. The CDR3 sequence is 16 residues long. The CDR3 here is CASSIGEGTKRYEQYF. The CDR3 nucleotides read TGTGCCAGTAGTATAGGTGAGGGAACTAAACGATACGAGCAGTACTTC.

V gene TRBV19 combines with J gene TRBJ1-5; TRBD1 matches 7 bases. Germline V gene data show CDR1 as LNHDA and CDR2 as SQIVND (reference sequence). This CDR3 comprises 13 residues. V gave up 4 bases and J gave up 7 bases; unmatched junction bases: 4. The CDR3 reads CASSKGARQPQHF. In nucleotides, the CDR3 is TGTGCCAGTAGTAAGGGGGCGAGGCAGCCCCAGCATTTT.

CDR3 nucleotides: TGTGCCAGTAGTCCCGCAGGGACAGTTCAAGAGACCCAGTACTTC. Translating gives CASSPAGTVQETQYF. The rearrangement uses TRBV19 and TRBJ2-5; TRBD1 aligns across 7 bases. Per germline, CDR1 LNHDA and CDR2 SQIVND (reference sequence). This CDR3 contains 15 residues. The ends lost 5 bases at V and 2 bases at J; junction bases unmatched: 8.

The chain has TRBV27 and TRBJ2-1; tentatively, D is TRBD2 (6 bases). With 2 bases removed from V and 4 bases from J, the gap between germline ends came to 21 bases. This CDR3 spans 18 amino acids. The germline V gene encodes CDR1 MNHEY and CDR2 SMNVEV (reference sequence). The DNA of the CDR3 is TGTGCCAGCAGTTTACTCGCGGCCCGGGGACTTGCTTACAATGAGCAGTTCTTC. Amino acids: CASSLLAARGLAYNEQFF.

The rearrangement uses TRBV28 and TRBJ2-1; 7 bases align to TRBD2. Unmatched junction bases numbered 8, after V lost 4 bases and J lost 2 bases. CDR3 length: 16 residues. Germline V gene sequence: CDR1 MDHEN, CDR2 SYDVKM. The CDR3 sequence is CASSSRLAEPYNEQFF. CDR3 in DNA: TGTGCCAGCAGTTCCCGTCTAGCGGAGCCCTACAATGAGCAGTTCTTC. The variable domain in full, with the rest retrieved from reference TRBV28 and TRBJ2-1, is DVKVTQSSRYLVKRTGEKVFLECVQDMDHENMFWYRQDPGLGLRLIYFSYDVKMKEKGDIPEGYSVSREKKERFSLILESASTNQTSMYLCASSSRLAEPYNEQFFGPGTRLTVL.

This chain joins TRBV2 and TRBJ1-2; TRBD1 might be the D (6 bases). V was clipped by 2 bases and J by 5 bases, with 21 bases between them. CDR3 length: 17 residues. Germline V gene sequence: CDR1 SNHLY, CDR2 FYNNEI. CDR3 loop: CASSESKWTLTGYGYTF. The CDR3, as DNA: TGTGCCAGCAGTGAAAGCAAGTGGACGCTCACAGGGTATGGCTACACCTTC.